This passage covers 8 T cell receptor beta chains from one sample sequenced in a study of T cells in Graves' hyperthyroidism and ophthalmopathy (dated by TCRdb to about 2019). Library construction relied on multiplex PCR. The instrument was an Illumina HiSeq 2000. The TCR beta CDR3 regions were amplified from the RNA transcripts. For the first round of RT-PCR on the TCR CDR3, the HTBI primer set was used together with the Qiagen OneStep RT-PCR kit. TCRdb trimmed public reads at Q25 via fastp, called clones via MiXCR and kept in-frame beta chains. Rows matching on CDR3 protein sequence are summarized as one entry with the most common DNA and genes. The table for this sample lists some 490,000 distinct CDR3 sequences; less than 25% of them were counted only once. The ten largest make up approximately 49% of the sample. The sequenced sample consisted of blood. The receptors originated from a woman aged 70 to 79 with Graves' ophthalmopathy.

This clonotype was counted only a few times. The V call is TRBV19, the J call TRBJ2-7; 12 nucleotides line up with TRBD2. Germline V lookup: CDR1 LNHDA, CDR2 SQIVND (reference sequence). The CDR3 sequence is 13 residues long. Trimming cost V 8 bases and J 6 bases; bases outside gene matches: 5. The DNA of the CDR3 is TGTGCCAGTGGAAAGGGACTAGCGGGCGAGCAGTACTTC. Translation: CASGKGLAGEQYF. The complete variable domain, with remaining parts taken from reference TRBV19 and TRBJ2-7, reads DGGITQSPKYLFRKEGQNVTLSCEQNLNHDAMYWYRQDPGQGLRLIYYSQIVNDFQKGDIAEGYSVSREKKESFPLTVTSAQKNPTAFYLCASGKGLAGEQYFGPGTRLTVT.

This clonotype was picked up many times. The J gene is TRBJ2-7, the V gene TRBV20-1; the match to TRBD2 covers 7 bases. The CDR3 runs to 13 residues. V was clipped by 6 bases and J by 6 bases; unmatched bases: 11. In germline, CDR1 is DFQATT, CDR2 SNEGSKA (reference sequence). CDR3 in amino acids: CSAPGGGSTEQYF. The CDR3 DNA follows: TGCAGTGCCCCCGGGGGAGGGTCCACCGAGCAGTACTTC.

The rearrangement uses TRBV5-6 and TRBJ1-1; D not certain. Germline V gene data show CDR1 as SGHDT and CDR2 as YYEEEE. This CDR3 contains 12 residues. The V end lost 2 bases, the J end lost 8 bases, and 10 bases lay between the germline ends. The CDR3 loop is CASSLRLVEAFF. In DNA, the CDR3 is TGTGCCAGCAGCTTAAGGTTGGTCGAAGCTTTCTTT.

In its sample, this clonotype was seen a few times. The V call is TRBV5-4, the J call TRBJ2-2; TRBD1 aligns across 9 bases. CDR1 is SGHNT, CDR2 YYREEE, per germline (reference sequence). After removal of 0 bases from V and 6 bases from J, the junction contained 3 bases not matched to a gene. CDR3 length: 15 residues. CDR3 sequence reads: CASSLGQGGSGELFF. The CDR3 DNA is TGTGCCAGCAGCTTGGGACAGGGGGGATCCGGGGAGCTGTTTTTT. The full variable domain, completed using reference TRBV5-4 and TRBJ2-2, is ETGVTQSPTHLIKTRGQQVTLRCSSQSGHNTVSWYQQALGQGPQFIFQYYREEENGRGNFPPRFSGLQFPNYSSELNVNALELDDSALYLCASSLGQGGSGELFFGEGSRLTVL.

The rearrangement joins TRBV30 to TRBJ2-7, with TRBD1 identical over 8 bases. The V gene end was trimmed by 2 bases and the J gene end by 1 base; junction bases not matched to a gene: 4. Germline CDR1 reads GTSNPN; CDR2 reads SVGIG (reference sequence). This CDR3 comprises 14 residues. CDR3 loop: CAWSRRTGSYEQYF. CDR3 in DNA: TGTGCCTGGAGTCGAAGGACAGGGTCCTACGAGCAGTACTTC.

This clonotype showed up many times. The chain combines TRBV7-2 with TRBJ1-2, with 9 bases fitting TRBD1. V shed 5 bases, J shed 7 bases, and the junction held 5 bases outside the gene matches. The length of the CDR3 is 13 residues. Germline assignment: CDR1 SGHTA and CDR2 FQGNSA. CDR3 loop: CASSQNRGLGYTF. The DNA of the CDR3 is TGTGCCAGCAGCCAGAACAGGGGGCTTGGCTACACCTTC.

Concerning this clonotype itself: Given a much more abundant clone one base away, this may be a read error. J is TRBJ2-3 and V is TRBV12-3 or TRBV12-4, with 7 bases fitting TRBD1. The length of the CDR3 is 12 residues. The V and J ends lost 5 bases and 9 bases, in that order; junction bases with no gene match: 5. The CDR3 DNA sequence: TGTGCCAGCAGTGCAAGGGGGCTGACGCAGTATTTT. Translated, it gives CASSARGLTQYF.

The rearrangement joins TRBV3-1 to TRBJ2-1; the match to TRBD1 covers 8 bases. Per germline, CDR1 LGHDT and CDR2 YNNKEL (reference sequence). V was pared by 8 bases and J by 2 bases, with 11 bases of the junction left unmatched. There are 16 residues in the CDR3. The CDR3 sequence: CASVLSGGVTYNEQFF. The CDR3 nucleotides are TGTGCCAGCGTTCTATCAGGGGGCGTAACCTACAATGAGCAGTTCTTC.